This passage covers 10 T cell receptor beta chains from one sample sequenced in a study of blood T cells in healthy people across ages. A second PCR, run for 7 to 11 cycles, used a sample-barcoded 5' primer plus a J-beta primer mix. Each CDR3 protein gets one entry after TCRdb re-called the 5' RACE reads with MiXCR. The sample shows around 700,000 distinct CDR3 sequences, approximately 25% of them seen only once. These data also formed part of another study, on T cells of mothers and their children.

The sequenced sample consisted of blood. The receptors were sampled from a boy aged 10-17 years in good health.

This clonotype was picked up many times. This sequence joins TRBV27 and TRBJ1-5; D is perhaps TRBD1 (6 bases). Trimming took 6 bases from V and 3 from J, leaving 15 bases between them. Germline-derived CDR1 and CDR2 are MNHEY and SMNVEV (reference sequence). The CDR3 has 15 amino acids. In DNA, the CDR3 is TGTGCCAGCAGACCGGGACATCTAAACAATCAGCCCCAGCATTTT. It encodes CASRPGHLNNQPQHF.

CDR3 protein: CASSTTGQGAGDEQFF. In DNA, the CDR3 is TGTGCCAGCAGTACCACGGGACAGGGGGCCGGGGATGAGCAGTTCTTC. V is TRBV6-4 and J is TRBJ2-1; TRBD1 matches at 12 bases. The CDR3 length is 16 residues. The germline CDR1 and CDR2 sequences are MRHNA and SNTAGT. V shed 5 bases and J 8 bases; nucleotides not matched to a gene: 10.

The chain recombines TRBV6-2 or TRBV6-3 with TRBJ2-1; 7 bases agree with TRBD2. CDR3 length: 13 amino acids. Germline assignment: CDR1 MNHEY and CDR2 SVGEGT. V lost 8 bases and J lost 10; bases outside the gene matches: 11. The CDR3 region has the DNA TGTGCCAGCGGATCGACTAGCTCATGGGAGCAGTTCTTC. It specifies CASGSTSSWEQFF.

This clonotype was seen only a few times. The J gene is TRBJ1-4, the V gene TRBV20-1; TRBD1 aligns across 7 bases. The ends lost 3 bases at V and 4 bases at J; junction bases unmatched: 5. Germline V gene lookup returns CDR1 DFQATT and CDR2 SNEGSKA (reference sequence). This CDR3 spans 14 amino acids. The CDR3 spells CSARRGQSNEKLFF. The CDR3 coding sequence is TGCAGTGCTAGGAGGGGACAGAGTAATGAAAAACTGTTTTTT.

CDR3 DNA sequence: TGCAGCGTCTTGACCGACAGGGGTGGCACCGGGGAGCTGTTTTTT. Protein: CSVLTDRGGTGELFF. This chain connects TRBV29-1 to TRBJ2-2; 8 bases are shared with TRBD1. V shed 6 bases and J 4 bases; nucleotides not matched to a gene: 10. Germline V gene lookup returns CDR1 SQVTM and CDR2 ANQGSEA. This CDR3 contains 15 residues.

The chain employs TRBV7-8 and TRBJ1-4; D not certain. CDR1 is SGHVS, CDR2 FQNEAQ, per germline. The V gene lost 1 base and the J gene lost 8 bases, with 14 bases spanning the gap. The CDR3 length is 15 residues. The CDR3 DNA sequence: TGTGCCAGCAGCTTAGGGAAAACAGCCCGGGAAAAACTGTTTTTT. Translated: CASSLGKTAREKLFF.

The chain has TRBV18 and TRBJ1-2; 8 nucleotides line up with TRBD1. The germline V gene has CDR1 KGHSH and CDR2 LQKENI. The V and J ends lost 6 bases and 4 bases, in that order; junction bases with no gene match: 10. The CDR3 covers 15 residues. The CDR3: CASSFGQGSIYGYTF. In nucleotides, the CDR3 is TGTGCCAGCTCGTTCGGACAGGGAAGTATCTATGGCTACACCTTC.

There are a few counts of this clonotype. This chain uses TRBV7-2 with TRBJ1-2; tentative D call: TRBD1 (6 bases). The V end was cut by 1 base, the J end by 4 bases, with 13 bases between. This CDR3 is 15 amino acids long. CDR1 and CDR2 (germline): SGHTA, FQGNSA. Here the CDR3 DNA reads TGTGCCAGCAGCTTAGGATCGACAGGCCCCTATGGCTACACCTTC. Translation gives CASSLGSTGPYGYTF.

This clonotype was counted only a few times. This chain uses TRBV12-3 or TRBV12-4 with TRBJ2-7; D is unresolved. The CDR3 is 13 residues long. Trimming took 2 bases from V and 4 from J, leaving 9 bases between them. In nucleotides, the CDR3 is TGTGCCAGCAGTTTAAGTACAGAATACGAGCAGTACTTC. Its translation: CASSLSTEYEQYF.

There are a few counts of this clonotype. One end of the junction does not line up with germline, which may come from a read error. J is TRBJ2-7 and V is TRBV10-3, with a weak D call TRBD2 (5 bases). Germline V lookup: CDR1 ENHRY, CDR2 SYGVKD. The CDR3 is 14 amino acids. The CDR3 sequence is CATSIGETSGEQYF. CDR3 nucleotide sequence: TGTGCCACCAGTATCGGGGAGACCTCGGGCGAGCAGTACTTC.